This TCR beta chain was documented in a study of blood T cells in healthy people across ages. Study findings and constraints: TCR beta diversity per million T cells fell roughly linearly with age.

This clonotype was detected once. Its matching antigen is unknown. The second PCR ran about 6 to 12 cycles with a sample-barcoded 5' primer and J-beta primers. A template-switch adaptor that had 12 random nucleotides put a tag on each cDNA molecule. TCRdb re-derived calls from the 5' RACE reads in MiXCR, one entry per CDR3 protein. The sample has about 1.8 million distinct CDR3 sequences, around 48% seen once. The junction had 2 bases not matched to a gene; V was cut back by 3 bases and J by 3 bases. Germline CDR1 is SGHTA and CDR2 is FQGNSA. The CDR3 is made up of 15 amino acids. Sequencing was done on a sample of blood. V is TRBV7-2 and J is TRBJ2-3, with TRBD2 identical over 11 bases. This sequence was found in a woman in her thirties or forties in good health. The DNA for the CDR3 is TGTGCCAGCAGCTTTAGCGGGGGGGAGACAGATACGCAGTATTTT. This translates into CASSFSGGETDTQYF.